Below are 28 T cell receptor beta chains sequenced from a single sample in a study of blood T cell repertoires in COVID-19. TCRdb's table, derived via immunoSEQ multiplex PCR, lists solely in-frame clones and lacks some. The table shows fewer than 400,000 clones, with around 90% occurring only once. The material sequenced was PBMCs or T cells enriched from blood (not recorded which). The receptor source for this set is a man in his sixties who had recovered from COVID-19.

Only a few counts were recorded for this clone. CDR3 loop: CASSLERSEQYF. The CDR3 DNA is TGCGCCAGCAGCTTGGAGCGCAGCGAGCAGTACTTC. The rearrangement links TRBV5-1 to TRBJ2-7, with unresolved D. The CDR3 is 12 amino acids. Trimming left V 0 bases short and J 6 bases short, with 7 bases between. Germline assignment: CDR1 SGHRS and CDR2 YFSETQ.

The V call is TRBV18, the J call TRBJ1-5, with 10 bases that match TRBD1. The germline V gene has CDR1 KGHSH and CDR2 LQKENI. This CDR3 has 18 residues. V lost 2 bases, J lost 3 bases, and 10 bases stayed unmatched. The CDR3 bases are TGTGCCAGCTCACCAACCGGGACAGGGGTTCATTACAATCAGCCCCAGCATTTT. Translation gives CASSPTGTGVHYNQPQHF.

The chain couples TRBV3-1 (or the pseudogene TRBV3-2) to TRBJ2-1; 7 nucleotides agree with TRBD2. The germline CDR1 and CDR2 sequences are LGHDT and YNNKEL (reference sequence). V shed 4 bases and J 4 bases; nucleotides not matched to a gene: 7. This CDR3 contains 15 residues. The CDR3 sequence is CASSLSGAGYNEQFF. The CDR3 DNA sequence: TGTGCCAGCAGCCTGAGCGGGGCGGGATACAATGAGCAGTTCTTC.

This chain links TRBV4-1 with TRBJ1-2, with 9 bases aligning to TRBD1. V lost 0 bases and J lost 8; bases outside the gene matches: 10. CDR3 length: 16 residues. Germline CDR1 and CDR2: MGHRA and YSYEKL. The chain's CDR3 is CASSQEGGGQGRGYTF. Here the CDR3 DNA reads TGCGCCAGCAGCCAAGAAGGCGGGGGACAGGGTCGAGGCTACACCTTC.

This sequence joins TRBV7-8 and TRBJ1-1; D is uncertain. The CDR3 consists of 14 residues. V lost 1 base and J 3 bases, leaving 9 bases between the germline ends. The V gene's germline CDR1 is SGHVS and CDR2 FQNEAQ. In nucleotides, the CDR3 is TGTGCCAGCAGCTTAGTTTTACAAGACACTGAAGCTTTCTTT. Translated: CASSLVLQDTEAFF.

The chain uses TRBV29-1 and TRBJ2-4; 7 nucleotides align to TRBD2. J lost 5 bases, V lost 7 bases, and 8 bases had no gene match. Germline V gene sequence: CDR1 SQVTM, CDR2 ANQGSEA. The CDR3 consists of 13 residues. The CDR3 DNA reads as TGCAGCGCTGCGGGGGTGGTCCAAAACATTCAGTACTTC. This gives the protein CSAAGVVQNIQYF.

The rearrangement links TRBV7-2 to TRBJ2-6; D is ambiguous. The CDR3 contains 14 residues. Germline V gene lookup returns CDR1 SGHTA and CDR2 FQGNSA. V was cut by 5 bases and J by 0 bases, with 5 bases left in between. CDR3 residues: CASSTYSGANVLTF. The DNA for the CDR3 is TGTGCCAGCAGCACCTACTCTGGGGCCAACGTCCTGACTTTC.

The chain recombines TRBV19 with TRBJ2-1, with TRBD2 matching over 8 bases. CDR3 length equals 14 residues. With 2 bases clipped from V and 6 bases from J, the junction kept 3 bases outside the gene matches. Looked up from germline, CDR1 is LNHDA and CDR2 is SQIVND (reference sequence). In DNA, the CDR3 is TGTGCCAGTAGTATAAGCGGGAGACCCAATGAGCAGTTCTTC. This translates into CASSISGRPNEQFF.

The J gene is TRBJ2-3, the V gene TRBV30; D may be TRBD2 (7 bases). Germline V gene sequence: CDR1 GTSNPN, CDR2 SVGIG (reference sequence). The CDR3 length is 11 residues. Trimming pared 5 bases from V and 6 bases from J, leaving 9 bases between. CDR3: CAWGRGDTQYF. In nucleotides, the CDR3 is TGTGCCTGGGGGAGGGGGGATACGCAGTATTTT.

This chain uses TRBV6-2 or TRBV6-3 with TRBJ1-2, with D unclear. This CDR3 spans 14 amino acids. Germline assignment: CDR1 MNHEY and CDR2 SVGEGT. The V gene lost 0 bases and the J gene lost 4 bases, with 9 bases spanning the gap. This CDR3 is CASSYSQLSYGYTF. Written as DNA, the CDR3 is TGTGCCAGCAGTTACTCACAATTGTCCTATGGCTACACCTTC.

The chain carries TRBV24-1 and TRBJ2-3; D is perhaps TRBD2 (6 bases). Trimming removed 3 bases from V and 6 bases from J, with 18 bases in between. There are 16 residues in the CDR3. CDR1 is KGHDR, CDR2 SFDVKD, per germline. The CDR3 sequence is CATSDQWSGLGDTQYF. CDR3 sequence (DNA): TGTGCCACCAGTGATCAATGGTCGGGACTCGGGGATACGCAGTATTTT.

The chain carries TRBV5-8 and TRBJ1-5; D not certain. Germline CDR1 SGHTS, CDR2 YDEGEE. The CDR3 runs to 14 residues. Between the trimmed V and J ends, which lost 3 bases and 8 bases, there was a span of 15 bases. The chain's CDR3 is CASSWTDVREPQHF. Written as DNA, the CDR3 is TGTGCCAGCAGCTGGACTGACGTTCGGGAGCCCCAGCATTTT.

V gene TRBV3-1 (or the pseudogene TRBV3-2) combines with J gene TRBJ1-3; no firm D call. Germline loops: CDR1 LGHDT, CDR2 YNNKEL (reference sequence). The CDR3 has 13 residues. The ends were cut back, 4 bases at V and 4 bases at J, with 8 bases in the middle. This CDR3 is CASSLSNGNTIYF. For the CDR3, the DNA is TGTGCCAGCAGCCTTTCTAACGGAAACACCATATATTTT.

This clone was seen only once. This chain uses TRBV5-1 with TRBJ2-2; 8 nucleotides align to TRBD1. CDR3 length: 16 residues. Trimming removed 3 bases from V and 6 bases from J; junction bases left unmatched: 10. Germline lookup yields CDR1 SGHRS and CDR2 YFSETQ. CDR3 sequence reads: CASSSPRDRQPGELFF. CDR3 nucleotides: TGCGCCAGCAGCTCGCCCAGGGACAGGCAGCCCGGGGAGCTGTTTTTT.

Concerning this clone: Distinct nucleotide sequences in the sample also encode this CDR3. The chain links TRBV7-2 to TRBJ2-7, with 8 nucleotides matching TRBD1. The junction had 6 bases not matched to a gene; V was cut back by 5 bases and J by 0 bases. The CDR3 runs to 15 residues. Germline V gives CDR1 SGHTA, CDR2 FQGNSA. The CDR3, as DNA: TGTGCCAGCAGCCTTCGGACAGGGAGCTCCTACGAGCAGTACTTC. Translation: CASSLRTGSSYEQYF.

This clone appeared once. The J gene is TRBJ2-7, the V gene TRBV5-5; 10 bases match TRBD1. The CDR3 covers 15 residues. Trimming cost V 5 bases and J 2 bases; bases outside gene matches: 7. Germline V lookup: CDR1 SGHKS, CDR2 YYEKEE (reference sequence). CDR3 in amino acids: CASRRWTGGAYEQYF. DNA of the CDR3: TGTGCCAGCAGACGATGGACAGGGGGAGCCTACGAGCAGTACTTC.

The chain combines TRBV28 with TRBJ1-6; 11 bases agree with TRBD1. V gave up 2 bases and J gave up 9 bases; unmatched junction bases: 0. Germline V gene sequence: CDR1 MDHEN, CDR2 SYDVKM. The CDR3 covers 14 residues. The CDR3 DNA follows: TGTGCCAGCAGTTTAGGACAGGGGGCTTCACCCCTCCACTTT. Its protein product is CASSLGQGASPLHF.

The chain's CDR3 is CASAGKSSGTGNSPLHF. The CDR3 DNA follows: TGCGCCAGCGCAGGTAAAAGTTCTGGGACAGGGAATTCACCCCTCCACTTT. The V and J genes are TRBV23-1 and TRBJ1-6; 9 bases align to TRBD1. TRBV23-1 is placed among ORFs of uncertain function. The CDR3 runs to 17 residues. Trimming took 8 bases from V and 7 from J; bases not matched to a gene: 15.

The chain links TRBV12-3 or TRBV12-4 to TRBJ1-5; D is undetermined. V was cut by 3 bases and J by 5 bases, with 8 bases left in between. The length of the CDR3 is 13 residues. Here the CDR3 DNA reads TGTGCCAGCAGTTTGAATTCGGATCAGCCCCAGCATTTT. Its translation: CASSLNSDQPQHF.

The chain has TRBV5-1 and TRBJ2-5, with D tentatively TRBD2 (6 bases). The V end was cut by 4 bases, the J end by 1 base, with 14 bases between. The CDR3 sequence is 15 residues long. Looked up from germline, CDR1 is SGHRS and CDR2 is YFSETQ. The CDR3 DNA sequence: TGCGCCAGCAGCCCGTGGGAGGCAGCCCAAGAGACCCAGTACTTC. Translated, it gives CASSPWEAAQETQYF. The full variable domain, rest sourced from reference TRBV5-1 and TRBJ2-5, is KAGVTQTPRYLIKTRGQQVTLSCSPISGHRSVSWYQQTPGQGLQFLFEYFSETQRNKGNFPGRFSGRQFSNSRSEMNVSTLELGDSALYLCASSPWEAAQETQYFGPGTRLLVL.

The CDR3 is CASSYEGRGNQPQHF. Written as DNA, the CDR3 is TGTGCCAGCAGTTACGAGGGGAGGGGGAATCAGCCCCAGCATTTT. V is TRBV6-2 or TRBV6-3 and J is TRBJ1-5; D may be TRBD1 (6 bases). Trimming cost V 2 bases and J 4 bases, with 12 bases left between them. Germline V gene sequence: CDR1 MNHEY, CDR2 SVGEGT. This CDR3 is 15 amino acids long.

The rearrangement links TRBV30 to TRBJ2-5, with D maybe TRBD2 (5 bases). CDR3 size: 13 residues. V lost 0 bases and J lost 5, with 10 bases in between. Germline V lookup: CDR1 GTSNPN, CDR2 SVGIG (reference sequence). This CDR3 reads CAWSVLGWETQYF. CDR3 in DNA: TGTGCCTGGAGTGTACTAGGGTGGGAGACCCAGTACTTC.

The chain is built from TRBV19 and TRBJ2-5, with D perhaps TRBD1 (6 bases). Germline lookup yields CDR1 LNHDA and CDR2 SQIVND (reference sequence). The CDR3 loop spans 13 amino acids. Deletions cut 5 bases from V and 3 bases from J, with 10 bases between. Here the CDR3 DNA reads TGTGCCAGTAGTGTTTACAGGGAAGAGACCCAGTACTTC. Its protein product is CASSVYREETQYF.

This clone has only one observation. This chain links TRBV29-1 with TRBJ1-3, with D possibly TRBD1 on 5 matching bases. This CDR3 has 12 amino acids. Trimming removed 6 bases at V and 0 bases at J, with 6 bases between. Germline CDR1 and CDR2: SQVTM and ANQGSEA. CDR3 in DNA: TGCAGCGTGACAGACTCTGGAAACACCATATATTTT. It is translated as CSVTDSGNTIYF.

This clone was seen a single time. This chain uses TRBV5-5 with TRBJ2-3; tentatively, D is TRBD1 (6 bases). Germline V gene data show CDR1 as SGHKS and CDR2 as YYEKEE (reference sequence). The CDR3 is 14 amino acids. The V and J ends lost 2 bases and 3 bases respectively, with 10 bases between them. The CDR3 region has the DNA TGTGCCAGCAGCTTTTGGGGGCGAACAGATACGCAGTATTTT. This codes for CASSFWGRTDTQYF. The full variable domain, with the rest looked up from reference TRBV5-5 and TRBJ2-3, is DAGVTQSPTHLIKTRGQQVTLRCSPISGHKSVSWYQQVLGQGPQFIFQYYEKEERGRGNFPDRFSARQFPNYSSELNVNALLLGDSALYLCASSFWGRTDTQYFGPGTRLTVL.

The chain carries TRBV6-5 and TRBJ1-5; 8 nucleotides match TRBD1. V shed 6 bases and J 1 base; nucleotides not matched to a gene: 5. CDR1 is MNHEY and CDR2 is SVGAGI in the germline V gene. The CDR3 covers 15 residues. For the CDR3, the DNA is TGTGCCAGCAGAGGACAGGGTGCGAGCAATCAGCCCCAGCATTTT. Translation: CASRGQGASNQPQHF.

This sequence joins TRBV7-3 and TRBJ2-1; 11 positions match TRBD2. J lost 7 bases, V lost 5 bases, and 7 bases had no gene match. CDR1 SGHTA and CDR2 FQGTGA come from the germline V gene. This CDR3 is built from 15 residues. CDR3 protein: CASSATSGSHNEQFF. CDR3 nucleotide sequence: TGTGCCAGCAGCGCTACTAGCGGGAGTCATAATGAGCAGTTCTTC.

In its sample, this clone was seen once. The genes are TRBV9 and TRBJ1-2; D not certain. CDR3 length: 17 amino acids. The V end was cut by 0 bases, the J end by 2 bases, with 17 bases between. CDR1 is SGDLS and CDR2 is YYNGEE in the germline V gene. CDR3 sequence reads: CASSVGPGVAMNYGYTF. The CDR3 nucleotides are TGTGCCAGCAGCGTAGGGCCGGGAGTAGCGATGAACTATGGCTACACCTTC.